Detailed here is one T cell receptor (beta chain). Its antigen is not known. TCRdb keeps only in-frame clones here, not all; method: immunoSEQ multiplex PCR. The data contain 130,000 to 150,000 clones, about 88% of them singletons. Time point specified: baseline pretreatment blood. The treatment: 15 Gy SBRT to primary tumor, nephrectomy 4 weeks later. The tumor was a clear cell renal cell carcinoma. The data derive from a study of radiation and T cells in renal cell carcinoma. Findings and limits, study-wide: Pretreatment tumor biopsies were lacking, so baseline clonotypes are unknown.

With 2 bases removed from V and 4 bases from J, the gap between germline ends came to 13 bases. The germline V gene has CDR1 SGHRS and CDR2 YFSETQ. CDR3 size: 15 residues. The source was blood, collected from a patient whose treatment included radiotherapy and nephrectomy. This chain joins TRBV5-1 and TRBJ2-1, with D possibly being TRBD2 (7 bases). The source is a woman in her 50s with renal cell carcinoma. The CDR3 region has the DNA TGCGCCAGCAGCTTAGAGGGGGGGAGATACAATGAGCAGTTCTTC. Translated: CASSLEGGRYNEQFF.